A selection of T cell receptor beta chains follows, all from one sample in a study of CD8+ T cells in alopecia areata. TCRdb's copy holds only in-frame clones and misses some; the assay was immunoSEQ multiplex PCR. The repertoire holds over 150,000 clones, with about three fifths as singletons. The sequenced sample was CD4+ T cells sorted from blood, obtained at week 4, from a patient treated with tofacitinib. The receptors here all came from a human donor with alopecia areata. Both conserved end residues are trimmed from each CDR3.

cdr3_length j_call v_call cdr3_aa
12 TRBJ1-1 TRBV30 AWSVMGQAHQAF
13 TRBJ1-1 TRBV15 ATSGGQGAKTEAF
10 TRBJ2-5 TRBV7-6 ASSHRVETQY
12 TRBJ1-1 TRBV29-1 SVAPGLLNTEAF
12 TRBJ1-1 TRBV7-2 ASSWDSRNTEAF
13 TRBJ1-1 TRBV9 ASSVDGNMNTEAF
14 TRBJ2-2 TRBV6-5 ASSFLAGGWTGELF
13 TRBJ2-1 TRBV7-6 ASSSGTSGVSEQF
18 TRBJ2-6 TRBV21-1 ASSKEGTGGSPGGANVLT
12 TRBJ2-3 TRBV12-5 ASGLESHADTQY
9 TRBJ2-7 TRBV5-1 ASSSTYEQY
10 TRBJ2-7 TRBV29-1 SAKDRADEQY
10 TRBJ1-5 TRBV7-2 ASSLDGQPQH
14 TRBJ2-7 TRBV1 TSSQRGGREFNEQY
13 TRBJ1-5 TRBV11-2 ASSLDGGPNQPQH
12 TRBJ2-3 TRBV29-1 SVEEGGGTDTQY
12 TRBJ2-3 TRBV7-8 ASRRRSFTDTQY
16 TRBJ2-3 TRBV7-2 ASSLASAFLSSTDTQY
11 TRBJ2-5 TRBV29-1 SVGDRSGETQY
13 TRBJ1-2 TRBV19 ASSIAGGSLYGYT
11 TRBJ1-5 TRBV6-5 ASRYRVDQPQH
13 TRBJ2-1 TRBV7-2 ASSPVGLSYNEQF
9 TRBJ2-7 TRBV29-1 SVEESYEQY